This TCR beta chain came from a study of PD-1 blockade in classical Hodgkin lymphoma. About the study: The study gave patients nivolumab 3 mg/kg intravenously every 2 weeks.

The sample's time point: cycle 4 day 1 (C4D1), after 5 to 7 weeks of nivolumab. All patients experienced relapse after autologous stem cell transplantation, and brentuximab vedotin exposure was variable. The CDR3 totals 15 residues. Germline V gives CDR1 SGHRS, CDR2 YFSETQ. V lost 0 bases, J lost 0 bases, and 6 bases lay in between. Repertoires were generated with immunoSEQ multiplex PCR, while TCRdb's copy carries only in-frame clones and drops some. The sample includes just under 7,500 clones, 70% to 85% seen only once; the top ten take more than 25%. Overall study results and limits: Some patients began nivolumab under 1 year after ASCT. These patients were excluded from later analyses. CD8+ TCR diversity did not rise significantly by C4D1, unlike CD4+. Baseline diversity in complete responders resembled that of newly diagnosed patients.

About this clone itself: Its antigen is as yet unknown.

This TCR came from a human donor with classical Hodgkin lymphoma. The sequencing used peripheral blood mononuclear cells (PBMCs), collected before the fourth cycle of nivolumab. The V and J genes are TRBV5-1 and TRBJ1-4; no firm D call. The CDR3 here is CASSLAGSTNEKLFF. As DNA, the CDR3 is TGCGCCAGCAGCTTGGCAGGATCAACTAATGAAAAACTGTTTTTT.